The 22 T cell receptor beta chains listed next were all sequenced from one sample in a study of T cell changes during pregnancy in multiple sclerosis. Assay: immunoSEQ multiplex PCR; the TCRdb copy retains only in-frame clones and omits some. The sample records approximately 66,000 clones, about 92% being singletons. The source was peripheral blood, collected in the third trimester of pregnancy. The receptors stem from a female donor in good health, enrolled as a control in a pregnancy study.

This chain joins TRBV25-1 and TRBJ2-7, with a weak D call TRBD1 (5 bases). The germline gives CDR1 MGHDK, CDR2 SYGVNS. Trimming cost V 6 bases and J 0 bases, with 6 bases left between them. CDR3 length equals 12 residues. This CDR3 is CASRDNSYEQYF. The CDR3 coding sequence is TGTGCCAGCAGGGACAACTCCTACGAGCAGTACTTC.

The chain is built from TRBV6-1 and TRBJ2-1, with 7 positions matching TRBD2. This CDR3 spans 14 amino acids. After removal of 7 bases from V and 8 bases from J, the junction contained 11 bases not matched to a gene. In germline, CDR1 is MNHNS, CDR2 SASEGT. CDR3 nucleotides: TGTGCCAGCACCGTTTGGGGGGGAGGCGATGAGCAGTTCTTC. It codes for CASTVWGGGDEQFF.

This chain links TRBV2 with TRBJ2-4, with D maybe TRBD1 (5 bases). This CDR3 comprises 14 residues. Germline loops: CDR1 SNHLY, CDR2 FYNNEI. V was pared by 5 bases and J by 4 bases, with 12 bases between. CDR3 nucleotides: TGTGCCAGCAGTTGGACACTCTCGAAAAACATTCAGTACTTC. Its protein is CASSWTLSKNIQYF.

The chain has TRBV7-9 and TRBJ2-1; D ambiguous. V lost 5 bases, J lost 4 bases, and 12 bases lay in between. CDR1 and CDR2 (germline): SEHNR, FQNEAQ (reference sequence). The CDR3 length is 14 residues. The CDR3 loop reads CASSPSEYYNEQFF. CDR3 DNA: TGTGCCAGCAGCCCATCGGAGTATTACAATGAGCAGTTCTTC. Supplemented by reference TRBV7-9 and TRBJ2-1, the full variable domain reads DTGVSQNPRHKITKRGQNVTFRCDPISEHNRLYWYRQTLGQGPEFLTYFQNEAQLEKSRLLSDRFSAERPKGSFSTLEIQRTEQGDSAMYLCASSPSEYYNEQFFGPGTRLTVL.

V and J are TRBV4-3 and TRBJ2-1; 10 bases are shared with TRBD2. With V trimmed by 1 base and J by 4 bases, 7 bases remained unmatched. This CDR3 is 17 amino acids long. From germline, CDR1 is LGHNA and CDR2 YSLEER. CDR3 sequence: CASSQVARTSGYNEQFF. The CDR3 bases are TGCGCCAGCAGCCAAGTGGCGCGGACTAGCGGTTACAATGAGCAGTTCTTC.

This chain uses TRBV19 with TRBJ2-1, with 8 bases lining up with TRBD1. Unmatched junction bases numbered 10, after V lost 1 base and J lost 5 bases. Germline CDR1 is LNHDA and CDR2 is SQIVND (reference sequence). The CDR3 extends over 17 amino acids. Here the CDR3 DNA reads TGTGCCAGTAGTATAGCAACCCTTGCAGGGGGCCACAATGAGCAGTTCTTC. Translated: CASSIATLAGGHNEQFF.

The chain employs TRBV28 and TRBJ2-7; TRBD1 agrees at 8 bases. The CDR3 totals 15 residues. Germline V gives CDR1 MDHEN, CDR2 SYDVKM. V gave up 7 bases and J gave up 4 bases; unmatched junction bases: 12. CDR3 residues: CASKGTGWGPYEQYF. The DNA of the CDR3 is TGTGCCAGCAAGGGGACAGGTTGGGGTCCGTACGAGCAGTACTTC.

This clone was observed a single time. The chain joins TRBV7-2 to TRBJ2-3, with TRBD2 as a possible D gene (5 bases). Trimming cost V 4 bases and J 11 bases, with 10 bases left between them. The CDR3 runs to 11 residues. Germline CDR1 reads SGHTA; CDR2 reads FQGNSA. As DNA, the CDR3 is TGTGCCAGCAGCTCGGGGTTGTGGCAGTATTTT. Translated, it gives CASSSGLWQYF.

The V call is TRBV5-8, the J call TRBJ2-3, with D possibly TRBD2 on 6 matching bases. CDR3 length: 15 amino acids. Between the trimmed V and J ends, which lost 2 bases and 6 bases, there was a span of 16 bases. Germline V gene sequence: CDR1 SGHTS, CDR2 YDEGEE. The CDR3, as DNA: TGTGCCAGCAGCTTAGATTTCGGTCGGGGGGATACGCAGTATTTT. Translating gives CASSLDFGRGDTQYF.

The chain joins TRBV12-5 to TRBJ2-3; 7 nucleotides match TRBD2. Germline loops: CDR1 LGHNT, CDR2 FRNRAP. The CDR3 sequence is 15 residues long. V was clipped by 1 base and J by 3 bases; unmatched bases: 4. Here the CDR3 DNA reads TGTGCTAGTGGTTTGGACGGACTAGTAACAGATACGCAGTATTTT. This translates into CASGLDGLVTDTQYF.

The rearrangement links TRBV27 to TRBJ2-1; 15 positions agree with TRBD2. The CDR3 loop spans 17 amino acids. After removal of 6 bases from V and 7 bases from J, the junction contained 10 bases not matched to a gene. Germline-derived CDR1 and CDR2 are MNHEY and SMNVEV (reference sequence). The CDR3 region has the DNA TGTGCCAGCAGCCCCGGATGGACTAGCGGGGGGGCAAATGAGCAGTTCTTC. Its protein product is CASSPGWTSGGANEQFF.

This chain joins TRBV4-3 and TRBJ2-1, with a weak D call TRBD2 (6 bases). This CDR3 is built from 17 residues. CDR1 and CDR2 (germline): LGHNA, YSLEER. V lost 0 bases, J lost 6 bases, and 18 bases lay in between. The CDR3 sequence: CASSQDKERAGGNEQFF. The CDR3, as DNA: TGCGCCAGCAGCCAAGATAAGGAGAGGGCCGGGGGCAATGAGCAGTTCTTC.

The chain carries TRBV7-2 and TRBJ2-7; D perhaps matches TRBD2 (6 bases). V lost 5 bases and J lost 2, with 19 bases in between. The CDR3 covers 16 residues. Germline V lookup: CDR1 SGHTA, CDR2 FQGNSA. The CDR3 protein is CASSRTTTGRTYEQYF. DNA for the CDR3: TGTGCCAGCAGCCGGACTACTACCGGGCGGACCTACGAGCAGTACTTC.

CDR3 residues: CASSGHRENTEAFF. CDR3 DNA sequence: TGTGCCAGCAGCGGCCACAGGGAGAACACTGAAGCTTTCTTT. V and J are TRBV6-5 and TRBJ1-1, with D possibly being TRBD1 (6 bases). Germline V gene lookup returns CDR1 MNHEY and CDR2 SVGAGI. The CDR3 contains 14 residues. V lost 6 bases to trimming and J lost 1 base, with 12 bases between them.

The chain joins TRBV19 to TRBJ1-4; D uncertain. Trimming took off 0 bases at V and 1 base at J, with 12 bases between the two ends. The germline gives CDR1 LNHDA, CDR2 SQIVND (reference sequence). The length of the CDR3 is 17 residues. CDR3: CASSIDSRRRTNEKLFF. CDR3 DNA: TGTGCCAGTAGTATAGACTCTCGGCGGCGAACTAATGAAAAACTGTTTTTT.

The chain is built from TRBV5-1 and TRBJ2-7; the match to TRBD1 covers 7 bases. Per germline, CDR1 SGHRS and CDR2 YFSETQ. The CDR3 totals 14 residues. V lost 2 bases, J lost 5 bases, and 7 bases stayed unmatched. The chain's CDR3 is CASSLGQGVDEQYF. DNA for the CDR3: TGCGCCAGCAGCTTAGGGCAGGGGGTCGACGAGCAGTACTTC.

This chain joins TRBV15 and TRBJ1-5; D is possibly TRBD1 (5 bases). The CDR3 covers 15 residues. The V gene's germline CDR1 is LNHNV and CDR2 YYDKDF (reference sequence). V was pared by 1 base and J by 4 bases, with 11 bases between. The CDR3 DNA reads TGTGCCACCAGCAGAGTCTTAGGGGCGAATCAGCCCCAGCATTTT. Translated: CATSRVLGANQPQHF.

The V gene is TRBV5-8, the J gene TRBJ2-7; 7 bases fit TRBD2. Germline V gene lookup returns CDR1 SGHTS and CDR2 YDEGEE. The CDR3 runs 14 residues. The V segment lost 0 bases and the J segment 2 bases; nucleotides outside the gene matches: 2. CDR3 amino acids: CASSLERGPYEQYF. In DNA, the CDR3 is TGTGCCAGCAGCTTGGAGCGGGGCCCCTACGAGCAGTACTTC. Full variable domain (outside the CDR3, taken from reference TRBV5-8 and TRBJ2-7): EAGVTQSPTHLIKTRGQQATLRCSPISGHTSVYWYQQALGLGLQFLLWYDEGEERNRGNFPPRFSGRQFPNYSSELNVNALELEDSALYLCASSLERGPYEQYFGPGTRLTVT.

This clone has only a few counts. The chain carries TRBV9 and TRBJ2-2; the D is unclear. Germline V lookup: CDR1 SGDLS, CDR2 YYNGEE. V lost 0 bases to trimming and J lost 4 bases, with 4 bases between them. This CDR3 is 13 amino acids long. For the CDR3, the DNA is TGTGCCAGCAGCGTAGGTAGCACCGGGGAGCTGTTTTTT. Amino acid sequence: CASSVGSTGELFF.

This chain uses TRBV2 with TRBJ1-1; perhaps TRBD1 as D (6 bases). The CDR3 spans 18 residues. Deletions cut 8 bases from V and 5 bases from J, with 30 bases between. Germline CDR1 SNHLY, CDR2 FYNNEI. The CDR3 region has the DNA TGTGCCAGCTTCCCCTTGACAGGCCTTGTCTCAGGCGGGACTGAAGCTTTCTTT. This translates into CASFPLTGLVSGGTEAFF.

CDR3 coding DNA: TGTGCCATCAGAGAAGCGGGTAGCACAGATACGCAGTATTTT. It codes for CAIREAGSTDTQYF. The J gene is TRBJ2-3, the V gene TRBV10-3, with a possible D match to TRBD2 (6 bases). V lost 6 bases, J lost 0 bases, and 10 bases lay in between. Germline values: CDR1 ENHRY, CDR2 SYGVKD. This CDR3 region has 14 residues.

V usage is TRBV28 and J usage is TRBJ1-2; TRBD1 agrees at 7 bases. The CDR3 contains 14 residues. Germline values: CDR1 MDHEN, CDR2 SYDVKM. Germline trimming cut 6 bases from V and 7 bases from J; bases unmatched to any gene: 11. CDR3 loop: CASRIDRVVGGYTF. The CDR3 DNA reads TGTGCCAGCAGGATAGACAGGGTCGTGGGTGGCTACACCTTC.